Listed below are T cell receptor beta chains from one sample, sequenced in a study of OX40 agonist ivuxolimab in advanced cancers. TCRdb's table, derived via immunoSEQ multiplex PCR, lists solely in-frame clones and lacks some. Of 87,000 or so clones detected, approximately 86% appear once; the ten largest clones hold less than 5%. The material was CD4+ or CD8+ T cells sorted from blood, obtained in a trial of the OX40 agonist ivuxolimab. All receptors come from an adult with an advanced solid tumor such as melanoma, head and neck, liver or kidney cancer. CDR3s include the opening cysteine and the closing phenylalanine or tryptophan. D genes are given only for firm matches. Expanded clones get a size class; other rows say once, few or many, or leave the size out.

TRBV28,.,.,TRBJ1-1,TGTGCCAGCAGCTTCGAGGACACTGAAGCTTTCTTT,CASSFEDTEAFF
TRBV7-2,.,.,TRBJ1-3,TGTGCCAGCAGCTTATCAGAAGGCCGAAACACCATATATTTT,CASSLSEGRNTIYF
TRBV27,.,.,TRBJ2-2,TGTGCCAGCAGTTTATCGCCCGGGCAGGGAGGGAACACCGGGGAGCTGTTTTTT,CASSLSPGQGGNTGELFF
TRBV18,few,.,TRBJ1-5,TGTGCCAGCTCACCTCAAGGTCAGCCCCAGCATTTT,CASSPQGQPQHF
TRBV11-1,.,.,TRBJ1-1,TGTGCCAGCAGCTTGCAGTCTCCGAACACTGAAGCTTTCTTT,CASSLQSPNTEAFF
TRBV30,few,.,TRBJ2-6,TGTGCCTGGGCTGGAGGGGCCAACGTCCTGACTTTC,CAWAGGANVLTF
TRBV6-5,.,.,TRBJ2-5,TGTGCCAGCAGTTACTCTAAAGGCCTCCGATTCGAGACCCAGTACTTC,CASSYSKGLRFETQYF
TRBV4-2,.,.,TRBJ1-3,TGTGCCAGCACAAGACAGCATCCTGGAAACACCATATATTTT,CASTRQHPGNTIYF
TRBV5-1,once,TRBD1,TRBJ2-7,TGCGCCAGCAGCGCGACAGGGGGCGATAATTACGAGCAGTACTTC,CASSATGGDNYEQYF
TRBV6-5,.,TRBD1,TRBJ2-7,TGTGCCAGCAGTTACTCGCGGACAGGGGTGGGAGAGCAGTACTTC,CASSYSRTGVGEQYF
TRBV11-2,.,.,TRBJ1-1,TGTGCCAGCAGCTTAGGGGGCTGGGTCACTGAAGCTTTCTTT,CASSLGGWVTEAFF
TRBV10-3,.,.,TRBJ1-5,TGTGCCATCAGTGACCAGAGTTATAGCAATCAGCCCCAGCATTTT,CAISDQSYSNQPQHF
TRBV5-1,.,TRBD2,TRBJ2-7,TGCGCCAGCAGCTTGTTGCTAGCGGGAGACGAGCAGTACTTC,CASSLLLAGDEQYF
TRBV28,.,TRBD1,TRBJ2-6,TGTGCCAGCAGGGACAGGGGTTTGTCTGGGGCCAACGTCCTGACTTTC,CASRDRGLSGANVLTF
TRBV18,.,.,TRBJ2-7,TGTGCCAGCTCACCACCGGGGTCCTCCTACGAGCAGTACTTC,CASSPPGSSYEQYF
TRBV5-6,.,.,TRBJ2-7,TGTGCCAGCAGCCAGGGGGGAAGCTACGAGCAGTACTTC,CASSQGGSYEQYF
TRBV7-6,.,.,TRBJ1-5,TGTGCCAGCAGTCTAAGCCTCAATCAGCCCCAGCATTTT,CASSLSLNQPQHF
TRBV2,.,TRBD1,TRBJ2-5,TGTGCCAGCAGCCGGGACAGGGGTGCAGAGACCCAGTACTTC,CASSRDRGAETQYF
TRBV20-1,once,TRBD1,TRBJ2-7,TGCAGTGCAAGGGACAGCTACGAGCAGTACTTC,CSARDSYEQYF
TRBV6-6,.,.,TRBJ2-7,TGTGCCAGCAGTGACACCCTCGGCGAGCAGTACTTC,CASSDTLGEQYF
TRBV9,.,.,TRBJ2-5,TGTGCCAGCAGCGTAGTCCTAGGGACCTATTCTAAGCAAGAGACCCAGTACTTC,CASSVVLGTYSKQETQYF
TRBV6-6,.,.,TRBJ2-7,TGTGCCAGCAGTTTGGGAGGTGAGTCCTACGAGCAGTACTTC,CASSLGGESYEQYF
TRBV7-8,.,.,TRBJ2-7,TGTGCCAGCAGCCCCCGAAACAGGGCAGGCGAGCAGTACTTC,CASSPRNRAGEQYF
TRBV19,.,TRBD1,TRBJ2-4,TGTGCCAGTAGTATAGGGGGGACAGAAGTAGCCAAAAACATTCAGTACTTC,CASSIGGTEVAKNIQYF
TRBV6-1,once,.,TRBJ1-1,TGTGCCAGCCGGATGGGGATGAACACTGAAGCTTTCTTT,CASRMGMNTEAFF
TRBV19,.,TRBD2,TRBJ2-1,TGTGCCAGTAGTATATGGAGCGGGAAGGGCAATGAGCAGTTCTTC,CASSIWSGKGNEQFF
TRBV2,.,.,TRBJ2-7,TGTGCCAGCAGTAGGAGTGTCTCCGAGCAGTACTTC,CASSRSVSEQYF
TRBV7-3,.,TRBD1,TRBJ2-5,TGTGCCAGCAGCTCACCGACAGGGGTGGTCCAAGAGACCCAGTACTTC,CASSSPTGVVQETQYF